The 21 T cell receptor beta chains presented below share a single source sample, sequenced in a study of blood T cell repertoires in COVID-19. Clones were read by immunoSEQ multiplex PCR, and TCRdb kept only the in-frame ones, dropping some. Seen here are about 130,000 clones, about 86% observed once, and the top ten hold 2.3%. The sample was PBMCs or T cells enriched from blood (not recorded which). These receptors all come from a woman aged 50 to 60 who had recovered from COVID-19.

This chain connects TRBV19 to TRBJ2-7, with D tentatively TRBD2 (5 bases). The ends were cut back, 4 bases at V and 2 bases at J, with 9 bases in the middle. This CDR3 spans 13 amino acids. Germline V gives CDR1 LNHDA, CDR2 SQIVND (reference sequence). CDR3 in DNA: TGTGCCAGTAGTACCGGGGTGGCCTACGAGCAGTACTTC. Translating gives CASSTGVAYEQYF.

The chain employs TRBV27 and TRBJ1-1; TRBD1 might be the D (6 bases). This CDR3 spans 13 amino acids. Per germline, CDR1 MNHEY and CDR2 SMNVEV (reference sequence). Trimming took off 6 bases at V and 7 bases at J, with 15 bases between the two ends. CDR3 in DNA: TGTGCCAGCAGAGGGGACACGATGATTGAAGCTTTCTTT. Encoded protein: CASRGDTMIEAFF.

This rearrangement joins TRBV7-2 to TRBJ1-2; D might be TRBD1 (5 bases). The length of the CDR3 is 16 residues. V shed 5 bases and J shed 4 bases, with 20 bases lying between them. Germline V gives CDR1 SGHTA, CDR2 FQGNSA. CDR3 sequence reads: CASSPTLGIGVYGYTF. DNA for the CDR3: TGTGCCAGCAGCCCTACCTTGGGCATAGGGGTCTATGGCTACACCTTC.

The count of this clone is one. The V call is TRBV23-1, the J call TRBJ2-6; D is possibly TRBD1 (6 bases). TRBV23-1 is known as an ORF, though its function is uncertain. V shed 2 bases and J shed 2 bases, with 16 bases lying between them. This CDR3 spans 18 amino acids. The CDR3 coding sequence is TGCGCCAGCAGTCAACCCACCTTGGGGGCCACTGGGGCCAACGTCCTGACTTTC. This encodes CASSQPTLGATGANVLTF.

V is TRBV4-3 and J is TRBJ1-1; 8 nucleotides align to TRBD1. V shed 4 bases, J shed 2 bases, and the junction held 6 bases outside the gene matches. Looked up from germline, CDR1 is LGHNA and CDR2 is YSLEER. This CDR3 is built from 15 residues. The CDR3 loop is CASSRGQGFNTEAFF. DNA for the CDR3: TGCGCCAGCAGCCGAGGACAGGGTTTCAACACTGAAGCTTTCTTT.

The V call is TRBV19, the J call TRBJ1-1, with 7 bases fitting TRBD1. Germline CDR1 reads LNHDA; CDR2 reads SQIVND (reference sequence). The CDR3 extends over 13 amino acids. V lost 5 bases and J lost 4; bases outside the gene matches: 4. The CDR3 is CASSARTGTEAFF. The CDR3 DNA reads as TGTGCCAGTAGTGCCCGGACAGGCACTGAAGCTTTCTTT.

This clone showed up just once. The chain joins TRBV25-1 to TRBJ1-2, with 8 bases matching TRBD1. CDR1 and CDR2 (germline): MGHDK, SYGVNS. The V gene end was trimmed by 2 bases and the J gene end by 4 bases; junction bases not matched to a gene: 3. The CDR3 spans 14 residues. DNA for the CDR3: TGTGCCAGCAGTGAAGGGACAGGACCCTATGGCTACACCTTC. Encoded protein: CASSEGTGPYGYTF.

This clone has just one count. V and J are TRBV6-1 and TRBJ1-5; TRBD1 matches at 7 bases. V trimming: 4 bases; J trimming: 7 bases; junction bases outside the gene matches: 4. The germline V gene encodes CDR1 MNHNS and CDR2 SASEGT. The CDR3 length is 13 residues. The CDR3 protein is CASSGQGGQPQHF. The CDR3 DNA is TGTGCCAGCAGTGGACAGGGAGGACAGCCCCAGCATTTT.

In this sample, this clone turned up a few times. This chain links TRBV13 with TRBJ1-1; TRBD1 aligns across 9 bases. V gave up 6 bases and J gave up 7 bases; unmatched junction bases: 15. The CDR3 length is 16 residues. Germline V gene lookup returns CDR1 PRHDT and CDR2 FYEKMQ (reference sequence). DNA for the CDR3: TGTGCCAGCAGACCTATCCGGGACAGGGATTACGATGAAGCTTTCTTT. Its translation: CASRPIRDRDYDEAFF.

The V and J genes are TRBV4-3 and TRBJ1-2; possibly TRBD1 for D (6 bases). Trimming took 0 bases from V and 8 from J, leaving 16 bases between them. This CDR3 is 15 amino acids long. Germline-derived CDR1 and CDR2 are LGHNA and YSLEER. CDR3 sequence: CASSQDGGQRSGYTF. The CDR3, as DNA: TGCGCCAGCAGCCAAGATGGGGGCCAAAGAAGCGGCTACACCTTC.

The chain is built from TRBV11-2 and TRBJ2-7; 8 bases fit TRBD1. The CDR3 runs to 15 residues. From germline, CDR1 is SGHAT and CDR2 FQNNGV. Trimming took 0 bases from V and 4 from J; bases not matched to a gene: 5. The CDR3 DNA is TGTGCCAGCAGCTTAGAGGGACAGGTTAGTTACGAGCAGTACTTC. It codes for CASSLEGQVSYEQYF.

V gene TRBV7-2 combines with J gene TRBJ1-6; D remains unclear. V lost 1 base and J 7 bases, leaving 8 bases between the germline ends. The germline gives CDR1 SGHTA, CDR2 FQGNSA. This CDR3 comprises 14 residues. CDR3 sequence reads: CASSLVSENSPLHF. DNA for the CDR3: TGTGCCAGCAGCTTAGTCTCGGAGAATTCACCCCTCCACTTT.

This clone was counted once. The CDR3, as DNA: TGTGCCAGCAGCCAAGTCACCGGGACAGGGGTTCAGTTCTTC. Translated: CASSQVTGTGVQFF. The J gene is TRBJ2-1, the V gene TRBV14, with TRBD1 matching over 10 bases. Germline V lookup: CDR1 SGHDN, CDR2 FVKESK. The CDR3 is made up of 14 amino acids. After removal of 1 base from V and 13 bases from J, the junction contained 7 bases not matched to a gene.

The chain has TRBV5-1 and TRBJ2-5; 16 nucleotides line up with TRBD2. The CDR3 contains 18 residues. The germline CDR1 and CDR2 sequences are SGHRS and YFSETQ. V shed 3 bases and J 1 base; nucleotides not matched to a gene: 6. In nucleotides, the CDR3 is TGCGCCAGCAGCTCAGCCGGGACTAGCGGGGGGGCCCAAGAGACCCAGTACTTC. Protein: CASSSAGTSGGAQETQYF.

The chain combines TRBV27 with TRBJ2-7, with 11 bases identical to TRBD1. Germline V gene sequence: CDR1 MNHEY, CDR2 SMNVEV (reference sequence). The CDR3 extends over 18 amino acids. The trim removed 5 bases at V and 3 bases at J, leaving 15 bases unmatched. CDR3 nucleotides: TGTGCCAGCAGTCCCAAGACCGGGACAGGGGGAATAGGCTACGAGCAGTACTTC. This sequence encodes CASSPKTGTGGIGYEQYF.

The chain is built from TRBV30 and TRBJ2-7, with TRBD1 identical over 8 bases. V was clipped by 5 bases and J by 3 bases; unmatched bases: 9. CDR1 GTSNPN and CDR2 SVGIG come from the germline V gene (reference sequence). The CDR3 totals 14 residues. The chain's CDR3 is CAWDRLGTGYEQYF. CDR3 DNA sequence: TGTGCCTGGGACCGGCTGGGGACAGGCTACGAGCAGTACTTC.

The J gene is TRBJ2-1, the V gene TRBV11-2; the match to TRBD2 covers 10 bases. The V segment lost 0 bases and the J segment 0 bases; nucleotides outside the gene matches: 11. This CDR3 contains 20 residues. CDR1 and CDR2 (germline): SGHAT, FQNNGV. CDR3 sequence reads: CASSLDLLAGVLSSYNEQFF. The DNA of the CDR3 is TGTGCCAGCAGCTTAGACTTGCTAGCGGGGGTGTTAAGCTCCTACAATGAGCAGTTCTTC.

The CDR3 region is CASSFRASLGQGVDGYTF. The CDR3 nucleotides read TGTGCCAGCAGTTTTCGTGCGTCCTTGGGGCAGGGGGTTGATGGCTACACCTTC. This chain uses TRBV27 with TRBJ1-2; TRBD1 matches 7 bases. The CDR3 is 18 amino acids. The J segment lost 6 bases and the V segment lost 3 bases, leaving 19 bases of the junction unmatched. Germline V CDR1 and CDR2: MNHEY, SMNVEV (reference sequence).

V is TRBV3-1 (or the pseudogene TRBV3-2) and J is TRBJ2-5; no firm D call. CDR1 and CDR2 from the germline V gene are LGHDT and YNNKEL (reference sequence). This CDR3 contains 15 residues. V lost 0 bases, J lost 4 bases, and 12 bases lay in between. For the CDR3, the DNA is TGTGCCAGCAGCCAAGAATGTGGGCATCGAGAGACCCAGTACTTC. It is translated as CASSQECGHRETQYF.

The CDR3 reads CAISATGGGLNTEAFF. In nucleotides, the CDR3 is TGTGCCATCAGTGCTACAGGGGGCGGGTTGAACACTGAAGCTTTCTTT. V gene TRBV10-3 combines with J gene TRBJ1-1, with TRBD1 matching 9 bases. CDR1 and CDR2 (germline): ENHRY, SYGVKD. The CDR3 sequence is 16 residues long. V gave up 4 bases and J gave up 0 bases; unmatched junction bases: 6.

V is TRBV3-1 (or the pseudogene TRBV3-2) and J is TRBJ1-3; D is perhaps TRBD1 (6 bases). Germline CDR1 reads LGHDT; CDR2 reads YNNKEL (reference sequence). Deletions cut 6 bases from V and 3 bases from J, with 15 bases between. The CDR3 contains 15 residues. The CDR3 here is CASRRTTGIGNTIYF. CDR3 DNA: TGTGCCAGCAGACGCACCACAGGGATTGGAAACACCATATATTTT.